Included here is one TCR beta chain sequence, with context. The data originate from a study of T-cell reconstitution after alpha-beta-depleted transplantation in children. Germline V gives CDR1 SGHTS, CDR2 YDEGEE. Between the trimmed V and J ends, which lost 5 bases and 7 bases, there was a span of 15 bases. The CDR3 contains 14 residues. Preparation of the TCRbeta library was carried out with unique molecular identifiers. Via MiXCR, TCRdb re-called the PCR reads, giving one row per CDR3 protein. The sample has fewer than 400,000 distinct CDR3 sequences, approximately 20% seen once. Here the sequenced sample was PBMCs from the stem cell graft donor, taken from the stem cell graft. The chain carries TRBV5-8 and TRBJ2-2, with TRBD2 as a possible D gene (6 bases). The TCR sequence derives from a human donor who donated a stem cell graft to a child with acute myeloid leukemia. This chain's CDR3 is CASRGGAPVGELFF. The CDR3 nucleotides are TGTGCCAGCAGAGGAGGGGCGCCGGTCGGGGAGCTGTTTTTT. The entire variable domain, with the rest obtained from reference TRBV5-8 and TRBJ2-2, is as follows: EAGVTQSPTHLIKTRGQQATLRCSPISGHTSVYWYQQALGLGLQFLLWYDEGEERNRGNFPPRFSGRQFPNYSSELNVNALELEDSALYLCASRGGAPVGELFFGEGSRLTVL.